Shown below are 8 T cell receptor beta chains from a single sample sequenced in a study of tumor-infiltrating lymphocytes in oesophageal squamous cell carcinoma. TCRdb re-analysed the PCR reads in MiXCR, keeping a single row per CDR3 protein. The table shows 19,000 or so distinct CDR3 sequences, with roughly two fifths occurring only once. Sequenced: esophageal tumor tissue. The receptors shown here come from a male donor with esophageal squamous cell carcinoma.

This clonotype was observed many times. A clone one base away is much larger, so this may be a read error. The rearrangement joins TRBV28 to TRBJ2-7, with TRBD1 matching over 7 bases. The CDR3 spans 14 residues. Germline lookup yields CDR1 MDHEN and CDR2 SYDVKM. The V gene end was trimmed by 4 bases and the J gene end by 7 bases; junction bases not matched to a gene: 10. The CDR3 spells CASSWDSSYNEQYF. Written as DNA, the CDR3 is TGTGCCAGCAGTTGGGACAGCTCCTACAATGAGCAGTACTTC.

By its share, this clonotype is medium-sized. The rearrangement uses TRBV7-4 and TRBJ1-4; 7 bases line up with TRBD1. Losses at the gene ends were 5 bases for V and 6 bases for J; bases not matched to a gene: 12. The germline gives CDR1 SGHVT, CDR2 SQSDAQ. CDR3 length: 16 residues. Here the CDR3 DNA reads TGTGCCAGCAGCATACTATCAGGGGGGGAGGATGAAAAACTGTTTTTT. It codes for CASSILSGGEDEKLFF.

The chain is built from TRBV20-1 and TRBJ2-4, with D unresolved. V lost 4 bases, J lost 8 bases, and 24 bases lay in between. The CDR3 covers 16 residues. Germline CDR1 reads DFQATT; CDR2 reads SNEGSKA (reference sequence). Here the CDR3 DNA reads TGCAGTGCTACCTCATTAAACCCCTCGGCTGCTGACATTCAGTACTTC. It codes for CSATSLNPSAADIQYF.

This CDR3 is CASSYSNRVGSYNEQFF. The CDR3 nucleotides read TGTGCCAGCAGTTACTCGAACAGGGTCGGCTCCTACAATGAGCAGTTCTTC. The chain combines TRBV6-6 with TRBJ2-1; D possibly corresponds to TRBD1 (6 bases). The V end lost 0 bases, the J end lost 0 bases, and 12 bases lay between the germline ends. In germline, CDR1 is MNHNY, CDR2 SVGAGI (reference sequence). This CDR3 region has 17 residues.

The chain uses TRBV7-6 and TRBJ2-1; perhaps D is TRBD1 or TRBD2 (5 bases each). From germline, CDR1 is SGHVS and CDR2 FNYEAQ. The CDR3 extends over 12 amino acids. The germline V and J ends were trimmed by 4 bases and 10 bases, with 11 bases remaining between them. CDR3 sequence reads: CASSSGTVEQFF. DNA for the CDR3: TGTGCCAGCAGCTCCGGGACGGTCGAGCAGTTCTTC.

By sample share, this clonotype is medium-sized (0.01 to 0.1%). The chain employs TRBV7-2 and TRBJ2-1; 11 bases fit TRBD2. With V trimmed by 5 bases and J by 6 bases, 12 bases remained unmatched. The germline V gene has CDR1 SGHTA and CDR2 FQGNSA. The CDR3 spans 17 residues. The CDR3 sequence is CASSPPGASGRINEQFF. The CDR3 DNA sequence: TGTGCCAGCAGCCCCCCTGGGGCTAGCGGGAGGATCAATGAGCAGTTCTTC.

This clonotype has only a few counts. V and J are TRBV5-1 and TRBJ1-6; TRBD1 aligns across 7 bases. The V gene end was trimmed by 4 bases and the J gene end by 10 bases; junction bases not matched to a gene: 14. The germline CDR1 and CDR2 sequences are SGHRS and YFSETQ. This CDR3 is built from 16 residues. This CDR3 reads CASSPEGGTVASPLHF. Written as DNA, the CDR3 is TGCGCCAGCAGCCCGGAGGGGGGGACAGTCGCCTCACCCCTCCACTTT.

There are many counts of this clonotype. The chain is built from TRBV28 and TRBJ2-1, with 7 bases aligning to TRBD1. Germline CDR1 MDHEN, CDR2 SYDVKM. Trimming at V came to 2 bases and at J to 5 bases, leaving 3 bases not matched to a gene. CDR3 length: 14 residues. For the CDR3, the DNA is TGTGCCAGCAGTTTAGTGACAGGGCACAATGAGCAGTTCTTC. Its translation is CASSLVTGHNEQFF.